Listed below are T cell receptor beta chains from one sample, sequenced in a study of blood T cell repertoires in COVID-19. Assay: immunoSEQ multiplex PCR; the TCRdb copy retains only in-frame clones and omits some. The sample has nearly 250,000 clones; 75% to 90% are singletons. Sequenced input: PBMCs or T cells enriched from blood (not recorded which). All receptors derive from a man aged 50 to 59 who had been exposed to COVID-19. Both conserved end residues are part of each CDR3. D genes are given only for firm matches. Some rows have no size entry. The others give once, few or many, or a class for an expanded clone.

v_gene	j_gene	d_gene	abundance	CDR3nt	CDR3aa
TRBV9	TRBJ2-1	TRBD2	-	TGTGCCAGCAGCGTGGGACTAGCGGATGCCGACAATGAGCAGTTCTTC	CASSVGLADADNEQFF
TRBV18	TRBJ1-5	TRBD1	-	TGTGCCAGCTCACCTTCCTCGAAGGACAGGAGCAATCAGCCCCAGCATTTT	CASSPSSKDRSNQPQHF
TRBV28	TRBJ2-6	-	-	TGTGCCAGCAGTTACTTCCTTGGGGCCAACGTCCTGACTTTC	CASSYFLGANVLTF
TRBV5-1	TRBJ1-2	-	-	TGCGCCAGCAGCTTGGCCAGCTCAGGGGTGGGTGGCTACACCTTC	CASSLASSGVGGYTF
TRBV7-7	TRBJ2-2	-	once	TGTGCTAGCAGCAAATGGGGGGACACCGGGGAGCTGTTTTTT	CASSKWGDTGELFF
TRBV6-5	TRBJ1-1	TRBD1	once	TGTGCCAGCAAGATACAGGGGAATTGGGCTGAAGCTTTCTTT	CASKIQGNWAEAFF
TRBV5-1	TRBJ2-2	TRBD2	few	TGCGCCAGCAGCGCGTCCGTAGGGTCTAGCGGGACCGGGGAGCTGTTTTTT	CASSASVGSSGTGELFF
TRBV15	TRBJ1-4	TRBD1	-	TGTGCCACCAGGGGGGGACAGCTGGCAACTAATGAAAAACTGTTTTTT	CATRGGQLATNEKLFF
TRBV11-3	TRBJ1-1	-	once	TGTGCCAGCAGCTTAGGGACAGCTTGGGTGAAGGCTTTCTTT	CASSLGTAWVKAFF
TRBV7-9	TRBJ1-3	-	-	TGTGCCAGCAGCTTAGTGGGCTCATCTGGAAACACCATATATTTT	CASSLVGSSGNTIYF
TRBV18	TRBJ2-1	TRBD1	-	TGTGCCAGCTCACCACCGGTCTTGGGACAGTACAATGAGCAGTTCTTC	CASSPPVLGQYNEQFF
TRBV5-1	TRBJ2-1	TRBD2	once	TGCGCCAGCAGTGTAGCGGGAGAAGGCAATGAGCAGTTCTTC	CASSVAGEGNEQFF
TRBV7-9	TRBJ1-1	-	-	TGTGCCAGCAGCTCTCACCCCCGGCAGGTTGGAACTGAAGCTTTCTTT	CASSSHPRQVGTEAFF
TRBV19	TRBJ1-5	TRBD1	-	TGTGCCAGTACCGACAGGGGCAATCAGCCCCAGCATTTT	CASTDRGNQPQHF
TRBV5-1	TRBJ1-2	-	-	TGCGCCAGCAGCTTGGCGCGGGGATCGTACTATGGCTACACCTTC	CASSLARGSYYGYTF
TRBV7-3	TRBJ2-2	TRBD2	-	TGTGCCAGCAGCTTAACGCGGGGGACCGGGGAGCTGTTTTTT	CASSLTRGTGELFF
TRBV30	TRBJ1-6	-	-	TGTGCCTGGAGTTCCCGGGGACCCCTCCACTTT	CAWSSRGPLHF
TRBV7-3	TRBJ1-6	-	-	TGTGCCAGCAGCCCCCCTCGGGATGGAAGATTACCCCTCCACTTT	CASSPPRDGRLPLHF
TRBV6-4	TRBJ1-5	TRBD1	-	TGTGCCACCCCGGACAGGGGAAATCAGCCCCAGCATTTT	CATPDRGNQPQHF
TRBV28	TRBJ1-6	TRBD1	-	TGTGCCAGCAGTCACACAGGGGTCTCTTTGATTAATTCACCCCTCCACTTT	CASSHTGVSLINSPLHF
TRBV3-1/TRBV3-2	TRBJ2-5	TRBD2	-	TGTGCCAGCAGCCAAGTATTAGGCGGGAGGTCTGGGGGGAAGTACTTC	CASSQVLGGRSGGKYF
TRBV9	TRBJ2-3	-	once	TGTGCCAGCAGCGCCCTCACAGATACGCAGTATTTT	CASSALTDTQYF
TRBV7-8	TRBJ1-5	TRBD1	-	TGTGCCAGCAGCCTGACAGGGGATAATCAGCCCCAGCATTTT	CASSLTGDNQPQHF
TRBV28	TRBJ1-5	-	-	TGTGCCAGCAGTTTAGGGGGCCTCTTGCGGCCCCAGCATTTT	CASSLGGLLRPQHF
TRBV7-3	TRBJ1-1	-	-	TGTGCCAGCAGCGCCCGGGGGGGCGCGGGGGGAACTGAAGCTTTCTTT	CASSARGGAGGTEAFF
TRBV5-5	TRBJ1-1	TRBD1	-	TGTGCCAGCAGCTACCGACAGGGTGTAGCTGAAGCTTTCTTT	CASSYRQGVAEAFF
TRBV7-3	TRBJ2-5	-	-	TGTGCCAGCAGCTCAAACACAGGGTCCGAGACCCAGTACTTC	CASSSNTGSETQYF
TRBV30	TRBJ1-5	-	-	TGTGCCTGGGCAGGGTCGTTTAGCAATCAGCCCCAGCATTTT	CAWAGSFSNQPQHF
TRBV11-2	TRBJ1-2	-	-	TGTGCCAGCAGCTTAGGGGCAGCTTCCTATGGCTACACCTTC	CASSLGAASYGYTF
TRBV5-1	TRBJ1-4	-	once	TGCGCCAGCAGCTTCGACACGGCAACTAATGAAAAACTGTTTTTT	CASSFDTATNEKLFF
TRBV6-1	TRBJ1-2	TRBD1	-	TGTGCCAGCAGTGCCGGGACAGGAGGTTGGGCTAACTATGGCTACACCTTC	CASSAGTGGWANYGYTF
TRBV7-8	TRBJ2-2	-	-	TGTGCCAGCAGCTCGGTTGCCGCCTTTATCGGGGACAAGAACACCGGGGAGCTGTTTTTT	CASSSVAAFIGDKNTGELFF
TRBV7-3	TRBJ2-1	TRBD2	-	TGTGCCAGGAGGGACTACCTTACCAATGAGCAGTTCTTC	CARRDYLTNEQFF
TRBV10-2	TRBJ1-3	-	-	TGCGCCAGCCGAAGTGACAGCTACTCTGGAAACACCATATATTTT	CASRSDSYSGNTIYF
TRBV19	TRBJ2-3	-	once	TGTGCCAGTAGTCCTCGGGGGTCGAGGAGAGATACGCAGTATTTT	CASSPRGSRRDTQYF
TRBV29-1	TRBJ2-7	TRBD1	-	TGCAGCGTTGTCGACACCGGGACAGGGTCCGACGAGCAGTACTTC	CSVVDTGTGSDEQYF
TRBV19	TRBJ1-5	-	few	TGTGCCAGTAGTATTGGTCAGTTCAATCAGCCCCAGCATTTT	CASSIGQFNQPQHF
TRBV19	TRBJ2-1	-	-	TGTGCCAGTAGTACCCCCGCTGGGGAGCGGGCCCCGGCGTTGGTCAATGAGCAGTTCTTC	CASSTPAGERAPALVNEQFF
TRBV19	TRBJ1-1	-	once	TGTGCCAGTAGTAGGGGGCTAGTGCTGAACACTGAAGCTTTCTTT	CASSRGLVLNTEAFF
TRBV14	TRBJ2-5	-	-	TGTGCCAGCAGCCTCTCGGGCAGCCAGGGTCAGGGAGAGACCCAGTACTTC	CASSLSGSQGQGETQYF
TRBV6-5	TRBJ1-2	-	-	TGTGCCAGCAGTACGTCTACAGTTAACTATGGCTACACCTTC	CASSTSTVNYGYTF
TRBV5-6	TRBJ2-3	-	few	TGTGCCAGCAGCTTATCGGGTTCACCCACAGATACGCAGTATTTT	CASSLSGSPTDTQYF
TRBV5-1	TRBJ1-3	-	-	TGCGCCAGCAGCGTGGGCCTTAGCTCTGGAAACACCATATATTTT	CASSVGLSSGNTIYF
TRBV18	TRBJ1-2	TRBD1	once	TGTGCCAGCTCACCACCGTCGACAGGGGTGAATAATGGCTACACCTTC	CASSPPSTGVNNGYTF